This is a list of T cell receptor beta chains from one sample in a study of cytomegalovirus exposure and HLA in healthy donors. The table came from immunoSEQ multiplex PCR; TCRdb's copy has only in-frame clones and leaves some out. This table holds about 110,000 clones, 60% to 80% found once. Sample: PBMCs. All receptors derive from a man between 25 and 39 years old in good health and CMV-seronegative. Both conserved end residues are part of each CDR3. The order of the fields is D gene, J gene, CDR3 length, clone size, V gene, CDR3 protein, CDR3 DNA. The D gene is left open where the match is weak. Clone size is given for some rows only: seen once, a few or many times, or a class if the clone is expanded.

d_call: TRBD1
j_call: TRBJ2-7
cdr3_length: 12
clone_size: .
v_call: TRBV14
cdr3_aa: CASSSGGYEQYF
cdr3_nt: TGTGCCAGCAGCTCAGGGGGTTACGAGCAGTACTTC

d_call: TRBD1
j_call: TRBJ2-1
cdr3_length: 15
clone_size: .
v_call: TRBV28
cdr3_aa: CASNSRDRIKNEQFF
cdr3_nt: TGTGCCAGCAATTCTAGGGACAGGATTAAGAATGAGCAGTTCTTC

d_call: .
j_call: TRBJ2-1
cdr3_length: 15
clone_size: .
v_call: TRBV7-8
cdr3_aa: CASSPTGGSYNEQFF
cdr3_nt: TGTGCCAGCAGCCCCACCGGGGGCTCCTACAATGAGCAGTTCTTC

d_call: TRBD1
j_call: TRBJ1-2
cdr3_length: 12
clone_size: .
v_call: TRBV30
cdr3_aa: CAWELDRVGYTF
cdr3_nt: TGTGCCTGGGAGCTCGACAGGGTTGGCTACACCTTC

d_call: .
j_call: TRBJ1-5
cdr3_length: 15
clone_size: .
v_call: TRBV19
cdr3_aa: CASSKGEGRNQPQHF
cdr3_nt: TGTGCCAGTAGTAAGGGGGAGGGCCGCAATCAGCCCCAGCATTTT

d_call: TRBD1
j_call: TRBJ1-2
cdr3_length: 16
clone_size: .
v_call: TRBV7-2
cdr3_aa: CASSLEKQGTSYGYTF
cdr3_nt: TGTGCCAGCAGCTTAGAGAAACAGGGGACTAGCTATGGCTACACCTTC

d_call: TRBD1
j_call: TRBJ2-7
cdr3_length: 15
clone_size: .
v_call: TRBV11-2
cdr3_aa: CASSSLRDRSYEQYF
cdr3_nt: TGTGCCAGCAGCTCCCTCCGGGACAGATCCTACGAGCAGTACTTC

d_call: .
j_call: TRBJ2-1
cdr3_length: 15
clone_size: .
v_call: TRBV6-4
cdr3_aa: CASSVDGFGANEQFF
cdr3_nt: TGTGCCAGCAGTGTCGACGGTTTTGGGGCTAATGAGCAGTTCTTC

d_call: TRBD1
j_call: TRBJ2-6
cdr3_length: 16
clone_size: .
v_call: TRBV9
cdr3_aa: CASSVRDSSGANGLTF
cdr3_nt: TGTGCCAGCAGCGTAAGGGACAGCTCTGGGGCCAACGGCCTGACTTTC

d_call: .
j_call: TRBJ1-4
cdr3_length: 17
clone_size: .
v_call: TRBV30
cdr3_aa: CAWSIGLGAEGSEKLFF
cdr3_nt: TGTGCCTGGAGCATAGGATTGGGGGCGGAAGGGAGTGAAAAACTGTTTTTT

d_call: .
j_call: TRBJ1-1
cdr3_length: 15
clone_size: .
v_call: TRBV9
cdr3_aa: CASSVQTGVSTEAFF
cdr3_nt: TGTGCCAGCAGCGTCCAAACAGGCGTGAGCACTGAAGCTTTCTTT

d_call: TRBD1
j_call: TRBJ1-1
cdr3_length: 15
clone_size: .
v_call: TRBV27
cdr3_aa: CASSNDRAGRTEAFF
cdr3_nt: TGTGCCAGCAGTAACGACAGGGCGGGTCGGACTGAAGCTTTCTTT

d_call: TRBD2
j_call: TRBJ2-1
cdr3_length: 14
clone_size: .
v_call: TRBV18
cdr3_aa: CASSLTSGMNEQFF
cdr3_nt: TGTGCCAGCTCCCTGACTAGCGGGATGAATGAGCAGTTCTTC

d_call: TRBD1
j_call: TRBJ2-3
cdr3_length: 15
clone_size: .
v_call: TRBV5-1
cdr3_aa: CASSGQGGAVDTQYF
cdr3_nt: TGCGCCAGCAGCGGACAGGGAGGAGCGGTAGATACGCAGTATTTT

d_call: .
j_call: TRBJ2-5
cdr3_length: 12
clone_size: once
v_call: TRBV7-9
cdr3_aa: CASSLLKETQYF
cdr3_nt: TGTGCCAGCAGCTTACTAAAAGAGACCCAGTACTTC

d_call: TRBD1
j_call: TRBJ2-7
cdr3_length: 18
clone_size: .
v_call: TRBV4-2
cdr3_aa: CASSYLGPGTGVSYEQYF
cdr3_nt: TGTGCCAGCAGCTATCTAGGCCCCGGGACAGGGGTGAGTTACGAGCAGTACTTC

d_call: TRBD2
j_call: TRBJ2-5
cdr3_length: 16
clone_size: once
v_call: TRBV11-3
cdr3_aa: CASSLGLAGVGETQYF
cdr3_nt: TGTGCCAGCAGCCTGGGACTAGCGGGAGTAGGGGAGACCCAGTACTTC

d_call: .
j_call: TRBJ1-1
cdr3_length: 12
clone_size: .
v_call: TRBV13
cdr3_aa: CASSADTTEAFF
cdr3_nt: TGTGCCAGCAGCGCGGACACCACGGAGGCTTTCTTT

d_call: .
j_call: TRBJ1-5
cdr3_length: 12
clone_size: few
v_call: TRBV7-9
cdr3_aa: CASSFYNQPQHF
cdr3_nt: TGTGCCAGCAGCTTTTACAATCAGCCCCAGCATTTT

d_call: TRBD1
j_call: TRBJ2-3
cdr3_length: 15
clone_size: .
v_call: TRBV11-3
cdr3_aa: CASSSHRGSTDTQYF
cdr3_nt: TGTGCCAGCAGCTCACACAGGGGTAGCACAGATACGCAGTATTTT

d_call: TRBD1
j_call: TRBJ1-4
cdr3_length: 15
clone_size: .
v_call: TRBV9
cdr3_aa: CASSPRDRGGEKLFF
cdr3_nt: TGTGCCAGCAGCCCACGGGACAGGGGAGGAGAAAAACTGTTTTTT

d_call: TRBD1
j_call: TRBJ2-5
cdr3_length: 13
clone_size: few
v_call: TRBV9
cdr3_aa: CASSKGQTETQYF
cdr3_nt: TGTGCCAGCAGCAAGGGACAGACGGAGACCCAGTACTTC

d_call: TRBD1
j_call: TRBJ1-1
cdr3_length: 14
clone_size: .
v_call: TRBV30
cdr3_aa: CAWSQDRGYTEAFF
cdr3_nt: TGTGCCTGGAGTCAGGACAGGGGGTACACTGAAGCTTTCTTT

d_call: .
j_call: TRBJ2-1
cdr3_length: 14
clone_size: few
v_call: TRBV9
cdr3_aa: CASSVQGGYNEQFF
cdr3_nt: TGTGCCAGCAGCGTACAGGGGGGATACAATGAGCAGTTCTTC

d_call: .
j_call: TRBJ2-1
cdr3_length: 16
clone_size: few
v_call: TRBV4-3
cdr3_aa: CASSPLRQGRRNEQFF
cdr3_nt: TGCGCCAGCAGCCCCCTCCGGCAGGGTAGGCGCAATGAGCAGTTCTTC

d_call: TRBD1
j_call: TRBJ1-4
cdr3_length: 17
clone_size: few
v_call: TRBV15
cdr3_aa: CATSRAPVRGSNEKLFF
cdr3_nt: TGTGCCACCAGCAGAGCTCCCGTCAGGGGGTCTAATGAAAAACTGTTTTTT